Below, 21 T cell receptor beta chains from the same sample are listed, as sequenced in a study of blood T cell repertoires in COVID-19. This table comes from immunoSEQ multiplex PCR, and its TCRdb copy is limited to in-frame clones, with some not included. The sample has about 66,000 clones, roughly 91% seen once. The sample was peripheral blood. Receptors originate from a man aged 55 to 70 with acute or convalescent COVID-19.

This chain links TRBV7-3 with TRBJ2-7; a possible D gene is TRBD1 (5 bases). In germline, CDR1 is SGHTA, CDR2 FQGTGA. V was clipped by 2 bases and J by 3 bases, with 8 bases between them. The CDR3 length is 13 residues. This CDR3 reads CASSLGAYYEQYF. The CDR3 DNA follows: TGTGCCAGCAGCTTAGGGGCCTACTACGAGCAGTACTTC.

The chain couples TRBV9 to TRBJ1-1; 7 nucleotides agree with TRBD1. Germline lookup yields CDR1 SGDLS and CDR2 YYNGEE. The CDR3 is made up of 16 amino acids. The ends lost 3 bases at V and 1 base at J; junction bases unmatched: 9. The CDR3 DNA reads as TGTGCCAGCAGCGACTCGACAGGGTATACGAACACTGAAGCTTTCTTT. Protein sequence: CASSDSTGYTNTEAFF.

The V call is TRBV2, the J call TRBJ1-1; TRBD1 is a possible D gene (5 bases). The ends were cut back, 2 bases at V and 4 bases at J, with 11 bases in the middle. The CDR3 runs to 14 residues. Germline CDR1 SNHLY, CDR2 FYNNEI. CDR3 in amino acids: CASSELGLTTEAFF. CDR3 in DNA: TGTGCCAGCAGTGAATTGGGACTTACCACTGAAGCTTTCTTT.

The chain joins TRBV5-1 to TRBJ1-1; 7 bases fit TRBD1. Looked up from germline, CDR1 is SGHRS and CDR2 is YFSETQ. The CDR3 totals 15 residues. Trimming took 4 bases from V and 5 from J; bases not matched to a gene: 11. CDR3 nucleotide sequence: TGCGCCAGCAGCGCCAGACAGGGCGGAGGAACTGAAGCTTTCTTT. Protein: CASSARQGGGTEAFF.

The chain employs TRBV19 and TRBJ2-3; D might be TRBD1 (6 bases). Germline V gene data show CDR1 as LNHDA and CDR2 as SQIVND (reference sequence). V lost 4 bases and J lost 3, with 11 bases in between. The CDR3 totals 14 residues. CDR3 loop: CASSNWTETDTQYF. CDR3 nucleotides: TGTGCCAGTAGTAATTGGACAGAAACAGATACGCAGTATTTT.

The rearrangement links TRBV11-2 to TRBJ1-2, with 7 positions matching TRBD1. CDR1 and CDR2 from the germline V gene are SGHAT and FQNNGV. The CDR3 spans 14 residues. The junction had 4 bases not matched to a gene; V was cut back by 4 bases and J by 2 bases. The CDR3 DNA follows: TGTGCCAGCAGCTCCGCGACAGGGAACTATGGCTACACCTTC. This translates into CASSSATGNYGYTF.

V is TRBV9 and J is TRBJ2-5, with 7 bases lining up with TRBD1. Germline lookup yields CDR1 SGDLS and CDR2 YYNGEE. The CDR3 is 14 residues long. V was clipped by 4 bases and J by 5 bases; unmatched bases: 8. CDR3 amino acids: CASSPKGAVETQYF. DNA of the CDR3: TGTGCCAGCAGCCCTAAGGGGGCCGTGGAGACCCAGTACTTC.

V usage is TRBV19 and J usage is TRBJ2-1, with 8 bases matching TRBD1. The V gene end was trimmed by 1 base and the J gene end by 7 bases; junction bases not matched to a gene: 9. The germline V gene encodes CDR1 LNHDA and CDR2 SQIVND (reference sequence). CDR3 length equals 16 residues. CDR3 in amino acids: CASSIGGDRRINEQFF. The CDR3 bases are TGTGCCAGTAGTATAGGGGGGGACAGGAGGATTAATGAGCAGTTCTTC.

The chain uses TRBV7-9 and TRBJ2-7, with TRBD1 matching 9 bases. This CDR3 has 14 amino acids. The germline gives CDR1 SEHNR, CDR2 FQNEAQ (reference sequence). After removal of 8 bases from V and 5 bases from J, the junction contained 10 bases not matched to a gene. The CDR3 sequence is CASGLQGATDEQYF. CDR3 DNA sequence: TGTGCCAGCGGGCTACAGGGGGCTACTGACGAGCAGTACTTC.

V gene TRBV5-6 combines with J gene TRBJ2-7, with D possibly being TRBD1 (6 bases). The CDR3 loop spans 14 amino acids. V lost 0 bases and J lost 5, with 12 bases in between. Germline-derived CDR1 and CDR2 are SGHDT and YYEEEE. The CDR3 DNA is TGTGCCAGCAGCTTGGACAGGGTAACCCACGAGCAGTACTTC. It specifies CASSLDRVTHEQYF.

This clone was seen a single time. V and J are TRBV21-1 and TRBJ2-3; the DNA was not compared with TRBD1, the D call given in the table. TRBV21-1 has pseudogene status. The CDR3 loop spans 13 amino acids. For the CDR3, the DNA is TGTGCCAGCAGCAGTGGGTCGGGACCAGGGGAGTATTTT. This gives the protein CASSSGSGPGEYF.

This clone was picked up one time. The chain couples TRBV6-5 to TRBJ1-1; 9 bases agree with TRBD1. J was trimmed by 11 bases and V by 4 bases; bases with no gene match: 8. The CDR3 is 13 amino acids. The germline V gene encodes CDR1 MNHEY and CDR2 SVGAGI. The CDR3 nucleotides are TGTGCCAGCAGTTCGAGGCGGGACAGGGAGGCTTTCTTT. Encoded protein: CASSSRRDREAFF.

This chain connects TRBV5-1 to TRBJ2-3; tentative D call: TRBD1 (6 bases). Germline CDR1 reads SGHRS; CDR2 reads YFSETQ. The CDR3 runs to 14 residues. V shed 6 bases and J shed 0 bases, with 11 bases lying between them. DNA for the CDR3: TGCGCCAGCATAGGGACAACTAGCACAGATACGCAGTATTTT. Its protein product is CASIGTTSTDTQYF.

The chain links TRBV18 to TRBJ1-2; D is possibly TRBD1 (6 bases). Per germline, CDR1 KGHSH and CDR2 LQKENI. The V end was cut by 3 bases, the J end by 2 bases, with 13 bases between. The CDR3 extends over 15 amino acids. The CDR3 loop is CASSPLQGENYGYTF. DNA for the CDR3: TGTGCCAGCTCACCGTTACAGGGTGAAAACTATGGCTACACCTTC.

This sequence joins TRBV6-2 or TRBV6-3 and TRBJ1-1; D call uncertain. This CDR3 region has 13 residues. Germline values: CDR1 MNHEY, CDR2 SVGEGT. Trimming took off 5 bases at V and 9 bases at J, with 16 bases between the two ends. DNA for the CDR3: TGTGCCAGCAGTGACGGCGGCACACTGAAAGCTTTCTTT. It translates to CASSDGGTLKAFF.

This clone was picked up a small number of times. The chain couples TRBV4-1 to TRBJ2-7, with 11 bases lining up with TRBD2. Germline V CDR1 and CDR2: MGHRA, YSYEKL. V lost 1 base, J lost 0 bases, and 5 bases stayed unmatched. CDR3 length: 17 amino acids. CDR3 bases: TGCGCCAGCAGCCAAGCCCTGACTAGCGGGACCTCCTACGAGCAGTACTTC. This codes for CASSQALTSGTSYEQYF.

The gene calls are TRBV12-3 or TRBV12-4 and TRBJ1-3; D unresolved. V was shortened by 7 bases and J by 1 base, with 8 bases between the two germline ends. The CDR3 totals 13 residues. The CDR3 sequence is CASKPGSGNTIYF. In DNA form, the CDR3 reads TGTGCCAGCAAGCCGGGTTCTGGAAACACCATATATTTT.

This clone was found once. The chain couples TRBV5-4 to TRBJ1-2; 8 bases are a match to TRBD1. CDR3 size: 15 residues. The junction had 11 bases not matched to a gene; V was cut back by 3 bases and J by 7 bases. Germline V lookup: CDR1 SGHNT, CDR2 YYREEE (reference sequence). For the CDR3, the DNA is TGTGCCAGCAGCTCGGCCGACAGGGGATTTTCTGGCTACACCTTC. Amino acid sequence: CASSSADRGFSGYTF.

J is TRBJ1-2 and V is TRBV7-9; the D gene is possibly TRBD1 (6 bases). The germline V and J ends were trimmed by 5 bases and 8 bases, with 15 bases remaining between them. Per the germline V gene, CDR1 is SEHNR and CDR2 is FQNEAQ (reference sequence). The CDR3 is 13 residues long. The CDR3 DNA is TGTGCCAGCAGCACTTACAGGGTTTTCGGCTACACCTTC. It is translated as CASSTYRVFGYTF.

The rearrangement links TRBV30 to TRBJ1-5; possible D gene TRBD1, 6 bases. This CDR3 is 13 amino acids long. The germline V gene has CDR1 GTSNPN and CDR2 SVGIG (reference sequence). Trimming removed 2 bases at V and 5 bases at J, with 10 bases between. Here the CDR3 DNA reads TGTGCCTGGAGTTTACAGGGAGATCAGCCCCAGCATTTT. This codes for CAWSLQGDQPQHF.

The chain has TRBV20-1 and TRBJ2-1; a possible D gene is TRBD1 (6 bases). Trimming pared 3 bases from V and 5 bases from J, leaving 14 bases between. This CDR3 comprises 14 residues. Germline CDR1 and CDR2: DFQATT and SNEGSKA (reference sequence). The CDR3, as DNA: TGCAGTGCTAGTTTCCAGGGGCGGGACAATGAGCAGTTCTTC. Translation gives CSASFQGRDNEQFF.